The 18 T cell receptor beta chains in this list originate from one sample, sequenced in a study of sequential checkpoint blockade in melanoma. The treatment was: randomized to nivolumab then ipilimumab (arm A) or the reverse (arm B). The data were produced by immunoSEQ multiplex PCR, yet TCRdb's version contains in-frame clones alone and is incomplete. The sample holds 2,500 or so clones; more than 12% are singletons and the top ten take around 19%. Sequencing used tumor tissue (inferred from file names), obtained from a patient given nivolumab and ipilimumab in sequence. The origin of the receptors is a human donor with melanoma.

The CDR3 DNA sequence: TGTGCCAGCAGCCAAGATCTCCTGTCGGGGTCTGGAAACACCATATATTTT. Its translation is CASSQDLLSGSGNTIYF. The chain couples TRBV14 to TRBJ1-3; D not resolved. Germline V gene sequence: CDR1 SGHDN, CDR2 FVKESK. The V and J ends lost 0 bases and 1 base respectively, with 13 bases between them. The CDR3 runs to 17 residues. The complete variable domain, with remaining parts taken from reference TRBV14 and TRBJ1-3, reads EAGVTQFPSHSVIEKGQTVTLRCDPISGHDNLYWYRRVMGKEIKFLLHFVKESKQDESGMPNNRFLAERTGGTYSTLKVQPAELEDSGVYFCASSQDLLSGSGNTIYFGEGSWLTVV.

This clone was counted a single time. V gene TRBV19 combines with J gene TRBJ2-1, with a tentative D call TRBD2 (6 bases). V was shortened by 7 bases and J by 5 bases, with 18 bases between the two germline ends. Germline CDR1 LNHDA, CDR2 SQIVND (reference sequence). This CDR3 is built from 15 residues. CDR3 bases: TGTGCCAGTACCACCGGGACTGGACTTAACAATGAGCAGTTCTTC. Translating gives CASTTGTGLNNEQFF.

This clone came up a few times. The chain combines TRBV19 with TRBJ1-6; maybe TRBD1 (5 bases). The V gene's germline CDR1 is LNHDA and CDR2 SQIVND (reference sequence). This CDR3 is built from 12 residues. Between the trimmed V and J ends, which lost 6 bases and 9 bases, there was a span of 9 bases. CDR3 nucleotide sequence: TGTGCCAGTAGAGACAGAGGTTCACCCCTCCACTTT. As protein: CASRDRGSPLHF.

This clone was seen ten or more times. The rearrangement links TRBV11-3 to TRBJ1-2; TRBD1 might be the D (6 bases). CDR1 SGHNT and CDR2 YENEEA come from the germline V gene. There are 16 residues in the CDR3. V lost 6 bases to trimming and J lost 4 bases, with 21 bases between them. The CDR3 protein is CASSPRGGDKPYGYTF. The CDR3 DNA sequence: TGTGCCAGCAGTCCCAGGGGCGGGGATAAACCCTATGGCTACACCTTC.

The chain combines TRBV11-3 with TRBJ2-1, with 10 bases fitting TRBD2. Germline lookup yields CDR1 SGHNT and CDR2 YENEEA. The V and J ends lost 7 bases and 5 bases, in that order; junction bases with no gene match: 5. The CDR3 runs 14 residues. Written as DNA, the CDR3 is TGTGCCAGCACTAAGAGCGGGGGGGACAATGAGCAGTTCTTC. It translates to CASTKSGGDNEQFF. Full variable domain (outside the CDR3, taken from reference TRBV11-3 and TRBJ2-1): EAGVVQSPRYKIIEKKQPVAFWCNPISGHNTLYWYLQNLGQGPELLIRYENEEAVDDSQLPKDRFSAERLKGVDSTLKIQPAELGDSAVYLCASTKSGGDNEQFFGPGTRLTVL.

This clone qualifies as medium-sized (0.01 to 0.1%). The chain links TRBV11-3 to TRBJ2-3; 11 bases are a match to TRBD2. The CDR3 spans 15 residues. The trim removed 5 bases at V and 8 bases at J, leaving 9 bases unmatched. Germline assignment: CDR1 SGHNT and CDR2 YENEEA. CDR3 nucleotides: TGTGCCAGCAGCCAAGTACTAGCGGGGGTCGGTACGCAGTATTTT. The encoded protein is CASSQVLAGVGTQYF.

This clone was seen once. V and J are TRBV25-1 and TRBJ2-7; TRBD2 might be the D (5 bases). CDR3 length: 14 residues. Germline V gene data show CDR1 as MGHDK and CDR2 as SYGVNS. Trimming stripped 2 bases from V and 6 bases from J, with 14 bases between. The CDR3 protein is CASSESGSKREQYF. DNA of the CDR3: TGTGCCAGCAGTGAAAGCGGCTCGAAACGCGAGCAGTACTTC.

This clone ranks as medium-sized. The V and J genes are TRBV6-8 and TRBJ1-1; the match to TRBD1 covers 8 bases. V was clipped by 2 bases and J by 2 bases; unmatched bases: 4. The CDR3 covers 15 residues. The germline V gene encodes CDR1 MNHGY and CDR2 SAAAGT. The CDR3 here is CASSYQGQANTEAFF. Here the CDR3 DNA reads TGTGCCAGCAGTTACCAGGGACAGGCCAACACTGAAGCTTTCTTT.

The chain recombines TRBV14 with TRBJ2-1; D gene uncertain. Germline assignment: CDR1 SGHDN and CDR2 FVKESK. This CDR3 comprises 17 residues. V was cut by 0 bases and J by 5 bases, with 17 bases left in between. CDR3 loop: CASSQDKGGDLDNEQFF. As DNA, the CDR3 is TGTGCCAGCAGCCAAGATAAAGGTGGGGATCTCGACAATGAGCAGTTCTTC.

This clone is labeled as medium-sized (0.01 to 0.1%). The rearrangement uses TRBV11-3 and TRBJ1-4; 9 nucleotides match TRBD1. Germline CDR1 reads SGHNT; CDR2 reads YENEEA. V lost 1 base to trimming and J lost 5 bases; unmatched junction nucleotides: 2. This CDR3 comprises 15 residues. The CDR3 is CASSLGQGVNEKLFF. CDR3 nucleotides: TGTGCCAGCAGCTTAGGACAGGGGGTAAATGAAAAACTGTTTTTT. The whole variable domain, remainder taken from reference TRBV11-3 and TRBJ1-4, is EAGVVQSPRYKIIEKKQPVAFWCNPISGHNTLYWYLQNLGQGPELLIRYENEEAVDDSQLPKDRFSAERLKGVDSTLKIQPAELGDSAVYLCASSLGQGVNEKLFFGSGTQLSVL.

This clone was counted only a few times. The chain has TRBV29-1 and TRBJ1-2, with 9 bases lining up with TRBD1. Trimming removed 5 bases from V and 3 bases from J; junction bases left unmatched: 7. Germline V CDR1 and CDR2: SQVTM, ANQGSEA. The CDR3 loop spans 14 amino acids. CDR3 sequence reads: CSVYPGQGDYGYTF. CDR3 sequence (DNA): TGCAGCGTTTATCCGGGACAGGGAGACTATGGCTACACCTTC.

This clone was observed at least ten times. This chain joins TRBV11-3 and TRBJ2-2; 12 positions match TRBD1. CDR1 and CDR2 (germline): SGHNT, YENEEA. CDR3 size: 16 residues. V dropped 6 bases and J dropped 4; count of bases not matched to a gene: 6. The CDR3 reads CASRHGTGGVTGELFF. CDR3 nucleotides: TGTGCCAGCAGACACGGGACAGGGGGCGTCACCGGGGAGCTGTTTTTT.

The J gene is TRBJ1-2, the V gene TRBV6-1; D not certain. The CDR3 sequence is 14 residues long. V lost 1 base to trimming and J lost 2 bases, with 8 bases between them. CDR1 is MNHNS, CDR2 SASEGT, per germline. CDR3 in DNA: TGTGCCAGCAGTGAAGGTCCAGGAAACTATGGCTACACCTTC. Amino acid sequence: CASSEGPGNYGYTF.

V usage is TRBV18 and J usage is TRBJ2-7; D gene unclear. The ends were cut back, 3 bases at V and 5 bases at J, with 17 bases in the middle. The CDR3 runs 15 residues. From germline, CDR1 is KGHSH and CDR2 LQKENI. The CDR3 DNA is TGTGCCAGCTCACCTCAAAGGGCAAAAGTGAACGAGCAGTACTTC. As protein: CASSPQRAKVNEQYF.

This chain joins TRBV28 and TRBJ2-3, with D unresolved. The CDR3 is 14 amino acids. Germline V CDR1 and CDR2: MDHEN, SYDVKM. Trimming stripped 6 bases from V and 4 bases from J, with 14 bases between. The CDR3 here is CASRPPTFSDTQYF. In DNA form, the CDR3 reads TGTGCCAGCAGGCCCCCGACTTTTTCAGATACGCAGTATTTT.

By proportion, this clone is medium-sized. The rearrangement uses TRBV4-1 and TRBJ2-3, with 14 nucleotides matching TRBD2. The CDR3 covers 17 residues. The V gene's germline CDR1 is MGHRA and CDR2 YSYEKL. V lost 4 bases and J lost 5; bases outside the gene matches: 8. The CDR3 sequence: CASSRGLAGGGGDTQYF. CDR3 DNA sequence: TGCGCCAGCAGCCGCGGACTAGCGGGGGGTGGTGGAGATACGCAGTATTTT.

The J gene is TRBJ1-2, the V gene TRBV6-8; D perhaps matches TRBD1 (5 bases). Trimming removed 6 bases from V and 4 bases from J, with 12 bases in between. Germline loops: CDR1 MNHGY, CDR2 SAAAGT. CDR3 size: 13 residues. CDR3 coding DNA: TGTGCCAGCAGCCGCACTGGGACCTATGGCTACACCTTC. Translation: CASSRTGTYGYTF.

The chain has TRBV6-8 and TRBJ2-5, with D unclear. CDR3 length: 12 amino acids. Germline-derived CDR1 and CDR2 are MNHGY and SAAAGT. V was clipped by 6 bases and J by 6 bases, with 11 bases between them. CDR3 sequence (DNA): TGTGCCAGCAGCTCCCCTCTCAAGACCCAGTACTTC. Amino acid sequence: CASSSPLKTQYF.